Detailed here is one TCR beta chain. Antigen: not known. CDR1 and CDR2 (germline): SQVTM, ANQGSEA. The CDR3 totals 12 residues. Trimming cost V 8 bases and J 7 bases; bases outside gene matches: 8. Runs used v3.0 of the immunoSEQ assay and were done at survey level. Produced via immunoSEQ multiplex PCR; TCRdb's table is partial and in-frame only. The repertoire includes about 17,000 clones, 81% of them detected once, and over 7.5% sits in the top ten. The data were obtained in a study of long-term antiretroviral therapy in people with HIV. Findings and limits, study-wide: Clonal expansions arising prior to ART prevailed in the repertoire at every time point.

The sample in question was unsorted PBMCs, obtained 0.3 years before starting antiretroviral therapy. This chain uses TRBV29-1 with TRBJ2-1; TRBD2 agrees at 7 bases. The clonotype originates from a man aged 45-65 years with HIV. The CDR3 loop is CSLFGRRNEQFF. DNA for the CDR3: TGCAGCCTATTCGGGAGGAGAAATGAGCAGTTCTTC.